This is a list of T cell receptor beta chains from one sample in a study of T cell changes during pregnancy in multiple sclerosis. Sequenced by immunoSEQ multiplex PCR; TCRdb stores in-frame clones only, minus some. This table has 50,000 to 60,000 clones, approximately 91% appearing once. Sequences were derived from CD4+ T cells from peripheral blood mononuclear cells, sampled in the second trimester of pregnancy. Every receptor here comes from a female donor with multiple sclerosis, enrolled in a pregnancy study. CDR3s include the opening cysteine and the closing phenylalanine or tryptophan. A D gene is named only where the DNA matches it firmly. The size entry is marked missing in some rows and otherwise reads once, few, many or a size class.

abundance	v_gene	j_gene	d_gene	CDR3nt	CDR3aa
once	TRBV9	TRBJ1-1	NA	TGTGCCAGCAGCGTAGACGGGGGGCCCAACACTGAAGCTTTCTTT	CASSVDGGPNTEAFF
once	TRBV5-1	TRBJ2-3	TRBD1	TGCGCCAGCAGCTGGGACAGTCCTAGCACAGATACGCAGTATTTT	CASSWDSPSTDTQYF
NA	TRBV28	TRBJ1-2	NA	TGTGCCAGCAGTCCCGGGGTCCTCATCTATGGCTACACCTTC	CASSPGVLIYGYTF
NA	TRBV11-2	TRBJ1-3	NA	TGTGCCAGCAGCTCCTCGACGGGAACTTTCTCTGGAAACACCATATATTTT	CASSSSTGTFSGNTIYF
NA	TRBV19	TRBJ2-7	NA	TGTGCCAGTAGTGGATTGACAACCTCCAGCTCCTACGAGCAGTACTTC	CASSGLTTSSSYEQYF
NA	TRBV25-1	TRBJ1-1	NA	TGTGCCAGCAGGGTCAAACAGAACACTGAAGCTTTCTTT	CASRVKQNTEAFF
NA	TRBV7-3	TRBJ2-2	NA	TGTGCCGGCAGCTCCGGAGTGGCCGGGGAGCTGTTTTTT	CAGSSGVAGELFF
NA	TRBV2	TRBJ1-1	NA	TGTGCCAGCAGTGATGAGGGGGCTGAAGCTTTCTTT	CASSDEGAEAFF
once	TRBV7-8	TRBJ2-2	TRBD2	TGTGCCAGCAGCCATAGCGGGGGGGTCGGGGAGCTGTTTTTT	CASSHSGGVGELFF
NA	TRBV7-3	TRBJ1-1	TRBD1	TGTGCCAGCAGCTCGGGACAGCGAGCTTTCTTT	CASSSGQRAFF
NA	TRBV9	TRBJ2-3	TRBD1	TGTGCCAGCAGCGTAGAGACAGGGGGCACAGATACGCAGTATTTT	CASSVETGGTDTQYF
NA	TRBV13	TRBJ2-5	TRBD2	TGTGCCAGCAGCCCCCGGACTAGCGAGGAGACCCAGTACTTC	CASSPRTSEETQYF
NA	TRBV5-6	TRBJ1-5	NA	TGTGCCAGCAGCCACGGGAGGCAGAATCAGCCCCAGCATTTT	CASSHGRQNQPQHF
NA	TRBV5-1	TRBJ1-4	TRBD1	TGCGCCAGCACCTATTCGGGACAGGGGGCTTATGAAAAACTGTTTTTT	CASTYSGQGAYEKLFF
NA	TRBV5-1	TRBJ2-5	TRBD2	TGCGCCAGCAGCTCCGGGAATAGCGGGGGGGCCGGCGGTGTAGAGACCCAGTACTTC	CASSSGNSGGAGGVETQYF
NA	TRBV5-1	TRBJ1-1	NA	TGCGCCAGCCACAACGATGCGAACACTGAAGCTTTCTTT	CASHNDANTEAFF
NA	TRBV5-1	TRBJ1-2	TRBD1	TGCGCCAGCAGCCTGGGGACAGACTATGGCTACACCTTC	CASSLGTDYGYTF
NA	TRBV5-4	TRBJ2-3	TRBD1	TGTGCCAGCAGCTCTAAACAGGGGGCGCAGCTCCATACGCAGTATTTT	CASSSKQGAQLHTQYF
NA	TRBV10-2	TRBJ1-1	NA	TGCGCCAGCAGTGAGGTTGAGACCGGGAGCACTGAAGCTTTCTTT	CASSEVETGSTEAFF
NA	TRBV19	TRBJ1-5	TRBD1	TGTGCCAGTAGTTTCCAGGACAGGGATTATCAGCCCCAGCATTTT	CASSFQDRDYQPQHF
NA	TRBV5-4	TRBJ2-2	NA	TGTGCCAGCGGGGAGATCACCGGGGAGCTGTTTTTT	CASGEITGELFF
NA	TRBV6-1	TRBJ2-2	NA	TGTGCCAGCAGTGGAGGGGGCGCGGGAACCGGGGAGCTGTTTTTT	CASSGGGAGTGELFF